The 8 T cell receptor beta chains presented below share a single source sample, sequenced in a study of OX40 agonist ivuxolimab in advanced cancers. TCRdb keeps only in-frame clones here, not all; method: immunoSEQ multiplex PCR. The profile shows tens of thousands of clones, roughly 92% of them singletons. The sequenced sample was CD4+ or CD8+ T cells sorted from blood, obtained in a trial of the OX40 agonist ivuxolimab. Source of these receptors: an adult with an advanced solid tumor such as melanoma, head and neck, liver or kidney cancer.

The rearrangement uses TRBV5-4 and TRBJ1-1; 7 positions agree with TRBD1. Trimming took 4 bases from V and 0 from J; bases not matched to a gene: 3. From germline, CDR1 is SGHNT and CDR2 YYREEE (reference sequence). The length of the CDR3 is 14 residues. The CDR3 DNA reads TGTGCCAGCAGCCTCACAGGGGTGAACACTGAAGCTTTCTTT. It specifies CASSLTGVNTEAFF.

This sequence joins TRBV28 and TRBJ2-7; D may be TRBD2 (6 bases). V was trimmed by 3 bases and J by 7 bases, leaving 10 bases between them. This CDR3 spans 12 amino acids. CDR1 MDHEN and CDR2 SYDVKM come from the germline V gene. CDR3 DNA: TGTGCCAGCAGTTTCCCCGCGGGGGAGCAGTACTTC. Translating it yields CASSFPAGEQYF.

The chain uses TRBV6-4 and TRBJ1-2; maybe TRBD1 (5 bases). The CDR3 has 15 residues. Germline CDR1 and CDR2: MRHNA and SNTAGT. V lost 4 bases and J lost 8, with 20 bases in between. The CDR3 spells CASSVQAGPWEGYTF. DNA of the CDR3: TGTGCCAGCAGTGTACAAGCGGGACCCTGGGAAGGCTACACCTTC.

This clone was counted once. The chain is built from TRBV7-9 and TRBJ2-3; TRBD1 might be the D (6 bases). The V gene's germline CDR1 is SEHNR and CDR2 FQNEAQ (reference sequence). Trimming took off 6 bases at V and 0 bases at J, with 13 bases between the two ends. The CDR3 length is 15 residues. The CDR3 protein is CASSLDSTSTDTQYF. Written as DNA, the CDR3 is TGTGCCAGCAGTTTGGACAGCACTAGCACAGATACGCAGTATTTT.

This chain joins TRBV28 and TRBJ1-2; unclear D gene. The CDR3 extends over 13 amino acids. Germline CDR1 MDHEN, CDR2 SYDVKM. V shed 3 bases and J shed 7 bases, with 12 bases lying between them. The CDR3 DNA sequence: TGTGCCAGCAGTTTGCATGGTGGGTCTGGCTACACCTTC. Encoded protein: CASSLHGGSGYTF.

The rearrangement links TRBV5-4 to TRBJ2-7, with 9 bases aligning to TRBD2. CDR3 length: 16 residues. CDR1 and CDR2 from the germline V gene are SGHNT and YYREEE (reference sequence). V trimming: 0 bases; J trimming: 2 bases; junction bases outside the gene matches: 6. The CDR3 protein is CASSLASSGTAYEQYF. The CDR3 DNA is TGTGCCAGCAGCTTGGCCTCTAGCGGGACGGCCTACGAGCAGTACTTC.

The V call is TRBV5-4, the J call TRBJ2-7, with D tentatively TRBD2 (6 bases). The V end lost 4 bases, the J end lost 0 bases, and 11 bases lay between the germline ends. The CDR3 extends over 14 amino acids. From germline, CDR1 is SGHNT and CDR2 YYREEE (reference sequence). CDR3 nucleotides: TGTGCCAGCAGCCCGGGACTGTACTCCTACGAGCAGTACTTC. As protein: CASSPGLYSYEQYF.

V usage is TRBV27 and J usage is TRBJ2-2; TRBD2 aligns across 14 bases. J lost 4 bases, V lost 5 bases, and 12 bases had no gene match. The CDR3 is 19 amino acids. Germline V gene data show CDR1 as MNHEY and CDR2 as SMNVEV (reference sequence). Written as DNA, the CDR3 is TGTGCCAGCAGTCCTACTGGGGGACTAGCGGGAGTCCCCACCGGGGAGCTGTTTTTT. Its translation: CASSPTGGLAGVPTGELFF.